Below, one T cell receptor (beta chain) is given with its context. Its specificity is unknown. Assay used: immunoSEQ multiplex PCR; TCRdb lists only in-frame clones, some missing. Of some 1 million clones in the sample, about 70% are singletons; the top ten hold approximately 1.5%. This sample was included in a study of shared clonotypes between healthy human individuals. Study at large: CD4 naive and CD4 memory each took three plates per donor, while CD8 naive took two and CD8 memory one.

From germline, CDR1 is LGHNA and CDR2 YSLEER. The CDR3 contains 15 residues. Trimming pared 4 bases from V and 4 bases from J, leaving 17 bases between. Study-wide results and limits: Roughly 5% of naive CD4 clonotypes were common to several donors. Memory subsets generally showed smaller estimated richness than naive subsets did.

The chain joins TRBV4-3 to TRBJ2-7; no reliable D call. Sequenced sample: memory CD4+ T cells sorted from blood. Specified subset: CD45RA-negative fraction. The source of this sequence is a man aged 18 to 29 in good health. DNA for the CDR3: TGCGCCAGCAGCCTTAACCTGGGAATAACGTACGAGCAGTACTTC. As protein: CASSLNLGITYEQYF.